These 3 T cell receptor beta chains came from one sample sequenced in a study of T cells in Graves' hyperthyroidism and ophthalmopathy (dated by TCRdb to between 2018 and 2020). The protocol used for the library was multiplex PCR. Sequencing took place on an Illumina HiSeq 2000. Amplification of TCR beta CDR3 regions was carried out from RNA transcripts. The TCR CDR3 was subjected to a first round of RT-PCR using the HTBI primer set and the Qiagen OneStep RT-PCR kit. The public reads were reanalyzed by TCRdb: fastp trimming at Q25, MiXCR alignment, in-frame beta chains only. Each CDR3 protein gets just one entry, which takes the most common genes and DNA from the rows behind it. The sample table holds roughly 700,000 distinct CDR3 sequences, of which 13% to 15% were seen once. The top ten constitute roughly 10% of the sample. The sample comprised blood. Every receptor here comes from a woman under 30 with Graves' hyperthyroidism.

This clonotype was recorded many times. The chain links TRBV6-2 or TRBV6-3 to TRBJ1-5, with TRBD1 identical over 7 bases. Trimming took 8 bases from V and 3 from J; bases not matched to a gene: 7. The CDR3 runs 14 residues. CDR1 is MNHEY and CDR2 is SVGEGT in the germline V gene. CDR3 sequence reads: CASGQVRNNQPQHF. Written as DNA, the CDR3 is TGTGCCAGCGGACAGGTTCGAAACAATCAGCCCCAGCATTTT.

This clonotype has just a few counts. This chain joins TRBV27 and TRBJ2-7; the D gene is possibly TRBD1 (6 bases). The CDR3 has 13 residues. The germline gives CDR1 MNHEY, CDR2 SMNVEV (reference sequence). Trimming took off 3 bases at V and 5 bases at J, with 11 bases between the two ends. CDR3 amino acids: CASSFNRVNEQYF. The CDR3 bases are TGTGCCAGCAGTTTTAACAGGGTCAACGAGCAGTACTTC.

The CDR3 coding sequence is TGTGCCTGGAGTAGGGGTTCTCTCGGGATGGATACGCAGTATTTT. Translating gives CAWSRGSLGMDTQYF. J is TRBJ2-3 and V is TRBV30, with D perhaps assigned TRBD1 or TRBD2 (5 bases each). The CDR3 has 15 residues. In germline, CDR1 is GTSNPN, CDR2 SVGIG (reference sequence). V lost 2 bases to trimming and J lost 6 bases, with 18 bases between them.